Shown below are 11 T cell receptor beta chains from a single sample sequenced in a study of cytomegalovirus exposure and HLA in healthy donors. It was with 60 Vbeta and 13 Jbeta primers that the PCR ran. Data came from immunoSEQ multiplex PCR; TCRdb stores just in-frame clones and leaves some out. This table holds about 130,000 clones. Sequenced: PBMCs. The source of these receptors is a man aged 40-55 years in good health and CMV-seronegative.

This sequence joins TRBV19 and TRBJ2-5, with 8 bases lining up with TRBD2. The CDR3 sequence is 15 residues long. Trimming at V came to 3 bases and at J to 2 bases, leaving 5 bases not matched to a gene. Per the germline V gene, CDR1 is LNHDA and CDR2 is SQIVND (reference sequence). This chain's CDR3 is CASSMAGGSQETQYF. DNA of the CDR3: TGTGCCAGTAGTATGGCGGGAGGATCACAAGAGACCCAGTACTTC. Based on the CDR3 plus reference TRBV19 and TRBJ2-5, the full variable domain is DGGITQSPKYLFRKEGQNVTLSCEQNLNHDAMYWYRQDPGQGLRLIYYSQIVNDFQKGDIAEGYSVSREKKESFPLTVTSAQKNPTAFYLCASSMAGGSQETQYFGPGTRLLVL.

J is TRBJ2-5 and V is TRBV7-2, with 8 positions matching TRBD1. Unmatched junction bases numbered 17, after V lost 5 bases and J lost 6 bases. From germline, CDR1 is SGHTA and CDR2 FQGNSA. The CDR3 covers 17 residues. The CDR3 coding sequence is TGTGCCAGCAGCCCAGGAGGTCCAGGGGGCATCTCAAAGACCCAGTACTTC. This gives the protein CASSPGGPGGISKTQYF.

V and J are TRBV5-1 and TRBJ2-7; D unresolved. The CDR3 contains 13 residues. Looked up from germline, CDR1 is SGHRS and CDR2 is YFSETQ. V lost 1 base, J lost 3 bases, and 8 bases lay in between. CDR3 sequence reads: CASSLTAHYEQYF. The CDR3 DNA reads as TGCGCCAGCAGCTTGACAGCACACTACGAGCAGTACTTC.

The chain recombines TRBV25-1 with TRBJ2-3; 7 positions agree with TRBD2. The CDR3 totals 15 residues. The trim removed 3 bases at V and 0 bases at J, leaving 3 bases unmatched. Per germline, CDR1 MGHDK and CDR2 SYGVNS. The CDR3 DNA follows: TGTGCCAGCAGTGACGGGACTACGAGCACAGATACGCAGTATTTT. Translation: CASSDGTTSTDTQYF.

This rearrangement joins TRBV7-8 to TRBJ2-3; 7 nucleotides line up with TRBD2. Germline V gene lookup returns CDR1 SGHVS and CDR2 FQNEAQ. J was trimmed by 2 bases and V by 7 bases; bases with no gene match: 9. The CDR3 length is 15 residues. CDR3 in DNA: TGTGCCAGCACATTATCGGGACTAATCACAGATACGCAGTATTTT. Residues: CASTLSGLITDTQYF.

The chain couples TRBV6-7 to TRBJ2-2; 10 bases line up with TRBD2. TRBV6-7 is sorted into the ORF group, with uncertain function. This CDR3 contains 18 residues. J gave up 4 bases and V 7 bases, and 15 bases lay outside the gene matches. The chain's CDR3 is CASTWRLAGERFTGELFF. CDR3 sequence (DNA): TGTGCCAGCACCTGGAGACTAGCGGGTGAGAGGTTCACCGGGGAGCTGTTTTTT.

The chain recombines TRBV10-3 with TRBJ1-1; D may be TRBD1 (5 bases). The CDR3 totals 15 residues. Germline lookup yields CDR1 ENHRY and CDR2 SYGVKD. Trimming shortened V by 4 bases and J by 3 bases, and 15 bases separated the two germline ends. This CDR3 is CAISGPERGDTEAFF. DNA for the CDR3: TGTGCCATCAGTGGGCCAGAAAGGGGTGACACTGAAGCTTTCTTT.

Here the CDR3 reads CASSHIQGSGELFF. In DNA, the CDR3 is TGCGCCAGCAGCCATATACAGGGGTCCGGGGAGCTGTTTTTT. The chain combines TRBV5-1 with TRBJ2-2, with 7 positions matching TRBD1. The CDR3 runs 14 residues. Germline lookup yields CDR1 SGHRS and CDR2 YFSETQ. Losses at the gene ends were 4 bases for V and 6 bases for J; bases not matched to a gene: 6.

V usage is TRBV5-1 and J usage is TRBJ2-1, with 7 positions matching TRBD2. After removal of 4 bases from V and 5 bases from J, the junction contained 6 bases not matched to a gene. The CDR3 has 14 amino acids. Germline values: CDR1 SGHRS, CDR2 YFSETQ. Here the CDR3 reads CASSQPGLNNEQFF. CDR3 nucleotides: TGCGCCAGCAGCCAACCGGGACTAAACAATGAGCAGTTCTTC.

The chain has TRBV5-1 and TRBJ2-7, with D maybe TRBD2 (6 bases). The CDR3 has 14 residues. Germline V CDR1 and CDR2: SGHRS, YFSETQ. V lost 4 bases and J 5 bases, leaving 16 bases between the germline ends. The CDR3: CASSTYGSLDEQYF. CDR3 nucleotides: TGCGCCAGCAGCACCTACGGGAGTTTAGACGAGCAGTACTTC.

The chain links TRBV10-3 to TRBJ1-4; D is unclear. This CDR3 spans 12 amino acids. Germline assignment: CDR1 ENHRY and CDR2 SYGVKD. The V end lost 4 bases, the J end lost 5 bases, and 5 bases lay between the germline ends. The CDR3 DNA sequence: TGTGCCATCAGTGGGCTGAATGAAAAACTGTTTTTT. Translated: CAISGLNEKLFF.